Shown below are 27 T cell receptor beta chains from a single sample sequenced in a study of T cell repertoires in cytomegalovirus infection. These receptors lack a known antigen. TCRdb analysed the reads with MiXCR anew, one entry per CDR3 protein. The data contain about 700,000 distinct CDR3 sequences, around 35% of them singletons. The material was cultured PBMCs, obtained from culture after CMV antigen stimulation. These receptors all come from a human donor in good health (CMV status not recorded). Some clones in this sample may be carry-over from other donors' samples.

In its sample, this clonotype was seen many times. The CDR3 here is CASSLESQGRPLHEQFF. CDR3 bases: TGTGCCAGCAGCTTAGAGTCGCAGGGCAGACCCCTGCATGAGCAGTTCTTC. The chain has TRBV7-8 and TRBJ2-1, with a tentative D call TRBD1 (5 bases). Germline V lookup: CDR1 SGHVS, CDR2 FQNEAQ. The CDR3 covers 17 residues. Trimming removed 1 base from V and 8 bases from J, with 21 bases in between.

This rearrangement joins TRBV2 to TRBJ1-2; 8 bases are shared with TRBD1. With 6 bases clipped from V and 0 bases from J, the junction kept 3 bases outside the gene matches. The CDR3 has 14 residues. Germline lookup yields CDR1 SNHLY and CDR2 FYNNEI. The CDR3 sequence: CASRWTGSNYGYTF. The CDR3 DNA reads as TGTGCCAGCAGGTGGACAGGGTCTAACTATGGCTACACCTTC.

J is TRBJ2-3 and V is TRBV27, with 15 bases identical to TRBD2. The CDR3 is 16 amino acids. Germline V lookup: CDR1 MNHEY, CDR2 SMNVEV (reference sequence). V lost 8 bases and J lost 3; bases outside the gene matches: 6. The CDR3 DNA is TGTGCCAGCCCCGGGACTAGCGGGAGGTCGACAGATACGCAGTATTTT. Protein: CASPGTSGRSTDTQYF.

V is TRBV12-3 or TRBV12-4 and J is TRBJ2-1; no clear D gene. This CDR3 region has 12 residues. The V gene lost 3 bases and the J gene lost 6 bases, with 6 bases spanning the gap. CDR3 in DNA: TGTGCCAGCAGTTTTGCCCTCAATGAGCAGTTCTTC. It encodes CASSFALNEQFF.

In its sample, this clonotype was seen a few times. V is TRBV7-2 and J is TRBJ2-7, with TRBD1 identical over 7 bases. V trimming: 5 bases; J trimming: 2 bases; junction bases outside the gene matches: 9. The CDR3 covers 15 residues. In germline, CDR1 is SGHTA, CDR2 FQGNSA. The CDR3 DNA reads TGTGCCAGCAGCAGCGACAGGGACAGTACCTACGAGCAGTACTTC. Translation gives CASSSDRDSTYEQYF.

The chain links TRBV24-1 to TRBJ2-7, with unresolved D. Germline-derived CDR1 and CDR2 are KGHDR and SFDVKD. The V gene lost 4 bases and the J gene lost 3 bases, with 9 bases spanning the gap. The CDR3 extends over 13 amino acids. CDR3: CATSDPQVYEQYF. CDR3 bases: TGTGCCACCAGTGACCCCCAAGTCTACGAGCAGTACTTC.

The chain combines TRBV11-2 with TRBJ2-1, with D unclear. The V and J ends lost 0 bases and 7 bases respectively, with 16 bases between them. Germline V gives CDR1 SGHAT, CDR2 FQNNGV. The CDR3 covers 16 residues. CDR3 DNA sequence: TGTGCCAGCAGCTTAGAAACGGCGATTGTAGGGAATGAGCAGTTCTTC. Its translation: CASSLETAIVGNEQFF.

The V gene is TRBV5-1, the J gene TRBJ1-1; 7 bases agree with TRBD1. J lost 2 bases, V lost 8 bases, and 6 bases had no gene match. This CDR3 spans 13 amino acids. Germline CDR1 and CDR2: SGHRS and YFSETQ. CDR3 in amino acids: CASGTEQNTEAFF. Written as DNA, the CDR3 is TGCGCCAGTGGGACAGAGCAAAACACTGAAGCTTTCTTT.

The chain has TRBV18 and TRBJ1-2; no definite D call. Germline-derived CDR1 and CDR2 are KGHSH and LQKENI. Trimming took off 5 bases at V and 8 bases at J, with 12 bases between the two ends. This CDR3 is 12 amino acids long. CDR3 nucleotides: TGTGCCAGCTCATCAACAGTCGGAGGCTACACCTTC. Translated: CASSSTVGGYTF.

In this sample, this clonotype turned up many times. The chain carries TRBV12-3 or TRBV12-4 and TRBJ1-1, with D tentatively TRBD1 (5 bases). This CDR3 has 13 residues. Trimming left V 3 bases short and J 4 bases short, with 9 bases between. CDR3 in amino acids: CASSFRGTTEAFF. CDR3 sequence (DNA): TGTGCCAGCAGTTTCCGGGGGACCACTGAAGCTTTCTTT.

This clonotype appeared a few times. The chain has TRBV10-3 and TRBJ2-3; D not resolved. Trimming took off 6 bases at V and 5 bases at J, with 6 bases between the two ends. The CDR3 loop spans 11 amino acids. Germline CDR1 is ENHRY and CDR2 is SYGVKD. The CDR3 DNA reads as TGTGCCATCAGGTGGGGAGATACGCAGTATTTT. Residues: CAIRWGDTQYF.

This clonotype was observed a handful of times. The rearrangement joins TRBV19 to TRBJ2-3; weak D call: TRBD1 (5 bases). The germline V gene has CDR1 LNHDA and CDR2 SQIVND (reference sequence). The germline V and J ends were trimmed by 4 bases and 3 bases, with 20 bases remaining between them. CDR3 length: 17 residues. The CDR3 sequence: CASSKEPTAGPTDTQYF. The CDR3 DNA sequence: TGTGCCAGTAGTAAGGAGCCAACCGCAGGGCCGACAGATACGCAGTATTTT. The full variable domain, completed using reference TRBV19 and TRBJ2-3, is DGGITQSPKYLFRKEGQNVTLSCEQNLNHDAMYWYRQDPGQGLRLIYYSQIVNDFQKGDIAEGYSVSREKKESFPLTVTSAQKNPTAFYLCASSKEPTAGPTDTQYFGPGTRLTVL.

This clonotype turned up a few times. This chain connects TRBV7-8 to TRBJ2-7, with 8 bases lining up with TRBD2. Germline V gives CDR1 SGHVS, CDR2 FQNEAQ. This CDR3 comprises 15 residues. The V segment lost 1 base and the J segment 0 bases; nucleotides outside the gene matches: 2. The CDR3 region has the DNA TGTGCCAGCAGCTTAGTGCGGGGGGCCTCCTACGAGCAGTACTTC. Translated: CASSLVRGASYEQYF.

V usage is TRBV20-1 and J usage is TRBJ2-5; possible D gene TRBD2, 6 bases. V lost 3 bases, J lost 1 base, and 15 bases lay in between. Germline V gene sequence: CDR1 DFQATT, CDR2 SNEGSKA (reference sequence). The CDR3 extends over 15 amino acids. CDR3 DNA: TGCAGTGCTAGGGATCCCCTAGCGACCCAAGAGACCCAGTACTTC. Its translation is CSARDPLATQETQYF.

The rearrangement joins TRBV7-6 to TRBJ2-1; 11 nucleotides align to TRBD2. CDR1 and CDR2 (germline): SGHVS, FNYEAQ. V gave up 5 bases and J gave up 5 bases; unmatched junction bases: 14. The CDR3 has 18 residues. The CDR3 DNA follows: TGTGCCAGCAGCCGACCCAGGACTAGCGGGTTGTTGAACAATGAGCAGTTCTTC. As protein: CASSRPRTSGLLNNEQFF.

This chain links TRBV6-5 with TRBJ2-5; D uncertain. Per the germline V gene, CDR1 is MNHEY and CDR2 is SVGAGI. V was clipped by 8 bases and J by 1 base, with 20 bases between them. The CDR3 consists of 16 residues. The CDR3 nucleotides are TGTGCCAGCTTAGATTCTGGACGGGCCTCCCAAGAGACCCAGTACTTC. Translation gives CASLDSGRASQETQYF.

This clonotype was seen only a few times. CDR3 sequence: CASSLRAGGGEQFF. The CDR3 DNA is TGTGCCAGCAGCTTAAGGGCCGGGGGCGGTGAGCAGTTCTTC. The chain carries TRBV7-9 and TRBJ2-1, with D perhaps TRBD1 or TRBD2 (6 bases each). Germline V gene data show CDR1 as SEHNR and CDR2 as FQNEAQ (reference sequence). V lost 2 bases and J lost 9, with 14 bases in between. The CDR3 loop spans 14 amino acids.

This clonotype was seen more than once but under ten times. The rearrangement uses TRBV6-5 and TRBJ2-1; 8 nucleotides line up with TRBD2. Trimming removed 1 base from V and 5 bases from J; junction bases left unmatched: 1. Germline V gene lookup returns CDR1 MNHEY and CDR2 SVGAGI. The CDR3 contains 14 residues. CDR3 protein: CASSYFGGDNEQFF. CDR3 nucleotides: TGTGCCAGCAGTTACTTCGGGGGGGACAATGAGCAGTTCTTC.

This clonotype was picked up a small number of times. The chain links TRBV7-2 to TRBJ1-1; tentatively, D is TRBD1 (5 bases). Germline CDR1 reads SGHTA; CDR2 reads FQGNSA. The length of the CDR3 is 15 residues. V dropped 5 bases and J dropped 1 base, with 14 bases sitting between them. The CDR3 is CASSRYRQGNTEAFF. DNA for the CDR3: TGTGCCAGCAGCCGGTATCGGCAGGGGAACACTGAAGCTTTCTTT. The complete variable domain, with remaining parts taken from reference TRBV7-2 and TRBJ1-1, reads GAGVSQSPSNKVTEKGKDVELRCDPISGHTALYWYRQSLGQGLEFLIYFQGNSAPDKSGLPSDRFSAERTGGSVSTLTIQRTQQEDSAVYLCASSRYRQGNTEAFFGQGTRLTVV.

A few counts support this clonotype. This chain connects TRBV7-9 to TRBJ1-1; D remains ambiguous. CDR3 size: 15 residues. CDR1 and CDR2 (germline): SEHNR, FQNEAQ (reference sequence). V was cut by 1 base and J by 3 bases, with 12 bases left in between. This CDR3 is CASSLDRRADTEAFF. Written as DNA, the CDR3 is TGTGCCAGCAGCTTAGATCGGAGGGCCGACACTGAAGCTTTCTTT.

V gene TRBV19 combines with J gene TRBJ2-7, with D unresolved. The CDR3 is 14 residues long. The ends were cut back, 0 bases at V and 3 bases at J, with 9 bases in the middle. Per the germline V gene, CDR1 is LNHDA and CDR2 is SQIVND (reference sequence). The CDR3 protein is CASSIDLHYYEQYF. The CDR3 DNA reads as TGTGCCAGTAGTATAGATCTCCACTACTACGAGCAGTACTTC.

In its sample, this clonotype was seen a few times. The chain couples TRBV7-9 to TRBJ1-2; D remains ambiguous. The V and J ends lost 5 bases and 5 bases respectively, with 12 bases between them. Germline CDR1 reads SEHNR; CDR2 reads FQNEAQ (reference sequence). The CDR3 spans 13 residues. CDR3 nucleotides: TGTGCCAGCAGCCCAATCCGGGGATATGGCTACACCTTC. It yields the protein CASSPIRGYGYTF.

The chain joins TRBV7-8 to TRBJ2-3; 7 nucleotides line up with TRBD1. The germline V gene has CDR1 SGHVS and CDR2 FQNEAQ. J gave up 3 bases and V 7 bases, and 13 bases lay outside the gene matches. The CDR3 is made up of 16 amino acids. CDR3 in amino acids: CASTKERGRRTDTQYF. The CDR3 nucleotides are TGTGCCAGCACCAAGGAAAGGGGGCGACGGACAGATACGCAGTATTTT.

This clonotype was counted a few times. The rearrangement joins TRBV20-1 to TRBJ2-1, with 7 nucleotides matching TRBD2. In germline, CDR1 is DFQATT, CDR2 SNEGSKA (reference sequence). V trimming: 3 bases; J trimming: 7 bases; junction bases outside the gene matches: 24. There are 19 residues in the CDR3. In DNA, the CDR3 is TGCAGTGCTAGCCGTTTTGGGGCGGGGGAGGCCCCTGCTACTAATGAGCAGTTCTTC. As protein: CSASRFGAGEAPATNEQFF.

The V call is TRBV5-4, the J call TRBJ2-3; 10 bases agree with TRBD2. CDR3 length: 16 amino acids. The V segment lost 1 base and the J segment 2 bases; nucleotides outside the gene matches: 4. Germline V lookup: CDR1 SGHNT, CDR2 YYREEE (reference sequence). The CDR3 reads CASSLIAGGNTDTQYF. In DNA, the CDR3 is TGTGCCAGCAGCTTGATAGCGGGGGGAAACACAGATACGCAGTATTTT.

This clonotype was seen a handful of times. V usage is TRBV7-9 and J usage is TRBJ2-7; TRBD2 agrees at 9 bases. The V and J ends lost 5 bases and 2 bases, in that order; junction bases with no gene match: 10. The CDR3 has 16 amino acids. Germline-derived CDR1 and CDR2 are SEHNR and FQNEAQ (reference sequence). The CDR3 loop is CASSGLGGRAPYEQYF. CDR3 coding DNA: TGTGCCAGCAGCGGGCTGGGCGGGAGGGCCCCCTACGAGCAGTACTTC.

This clonotype was observed a handful of times. The chain employs TRBV27 and TRBJ1-4; 7 positions match TRBD1. The germline gives CDR1 MNHEY, CDR2 SMNVEV (reference sequence). The CDR3 is 13 residues long. Trimming removed 7 bases from V and 5 bases from J; junction bases left unmatched: 4. For the CDR3, the DNA is TGTGCCAGCAAAGGGACAGCAAATGAAAAACTGTTTTTT. Protein sequence: CASKGTANEKLFF.